This entry concerns a single T cell receptor (beta chain). Antigen specificity is unknown. The sample is drawn from a study of beta chain features in type 1 diabetes. Background on the study: Examined across all samples were roughly 110,000,000 sorted cells.

CD45RO/CCR7/CD25/CD127/CD95/CD27 staining was used to isolate CD4+ naive, central memory, regulatory and stem cell-like memory cells by sorting. The isolated RNA, all of it, was reverse transcribed, so expressed TCRB transcripts were what got sequenced. Sequencing used immunoSEQ multiplex PCR; TCRdb keeps in-frame clones, though not all of them. This table has 100,000 to 150,000 clones, 7% to 10% appearing once. V was clipped by 4 bases and J by 0 bases, with 17 bases between them. There are 17 residues in the CDR3. Germline V lookup: CDR1 LGHNA, CDR2 YNFKEQ. General study findings and limits: More deletions and fewer insertions at VDJ junctions were seen in type 1 diabetes patients. A moderate, significant TCRB CDR3 shortening appeared in type 1 diabetes across four CD4+ subsets. Compared to healthy donors, patients appeared to have naive, central memory and Treg TCRB repertoires that were more alike.

The TCR originated in a man in his thirties or forties with type 1 diabetes. Specimen: central memory CD4+ T cells from blood. The rearrangement joins TRBV4-2 to TRBJ2-3, with D perhaps TRBD2 (6 bases). The CDR3 DNA follows: TGTGCCAGCAGCCCCCTGGCGAATAGCGGAAGCACAGATACGCAGTATTTT. Its protein product is CASSPLANSGSTDTQYF.